The clone carrying this T cell receptor (beta chain) came up many times. In germline, CDR1 is SGHVS, CDR2 FNYEAQ. This CDR3 is built from 15 residues. Trimming took 4 bases from V and 1 from J, leaving 12 bases between them. The data derive from a study of early T cells in non-severe SARS-CoV-2 infection. MiXCR, applied by TCRdb to the 5' RACE reads, yields one record per CDR3 protein. The sample holds about 23,000 distinct CDR3 sequences, about 5% seen once. Sample: whole blood. The rearrangement uses TRBV7-6 and TRBJ2-3, with D tentatively TRBD1 or TRBD2 (6 bases each). The clonotype was recovered from an adult who was a healthcare worker with PCR-confirmed SARS-CoV-2 infection or an uninfected control (not recorded which). CDR3 in DNA: TGTGCCAGCAGCTATCTGGGGGGCGGCACAGATACGCAGTATTTT. Translated, it gives CASSYLGGGTDTQYF. Drawing the rest from reference TRBV7-6 and TRBJ2-3, the complete variable domain is GAGVSQSPRYKVTKRGQDVALRCDPISGHVSLYWYRQALGQGPEFLTYFNYEAQQDKSGLPNDRFSAERPEGSISTLTIQRTEQRDSAMYRCASSYLGGGTDTQYFGPGTRLTVL.